This T cell receptor beta chain was sequenced for a study of T cell changes during pregnancy in multiple sclerosis (dated 2019 in TCRdb). The study in broad terms: Changes in the T cell repertoire over the course of pregnancy were examined in this study in women with multiple sclerosis.

Library preparation was by the immunoSEQ multiplex PCR assay. The immuneACCESS repertoire file appears here via TCRdb, limited to in-frame rearrangements. These files lack a portion of the clones; in checked studies, under half of the deficit traces to unresolved V genes, and the cause of the others is not known. This sample lists fewer than 90,000 clones; about 94% were detected once. The ten most abundant clones make up around 1.8% of the sample. The germline V gene (reference sequence) gives CDR1 as LNHDA and CDR2 as SQIVND. V is cut by 1 base and J by 1 base, and the space between the germline ends is 11 bases. The CDR3, cysteine through phenylalanine, is 16 amino acids long. The retained sequence is limited to the CDR3, 48 bases, with the frame set at the first base. As regards this clone: Its specific antigen is unknown. There are no base qualities to consult, and no much larger clone falls within one base.

The chain was built from TRBV19 and TRBJ2-4; possibly the D gene is TRBD1, per 6 matching bases. The specimen comprised peripheral blood, sampled after pregnancy. The TCR comes from a female donor in good health, enrolled as a control in a pregnancy study. The CDR3: CASSIGGHLAKNIQYF. The nucleotide sequence reads TGTGCCAGTAGTATAGGGGGGCATTTGGCCAAAAACATTCAGTACTTC.